The entry that follows covers one T cell receptor (beta chain) sequence. Its specific antigen is unknown. Within one base of it there is no much larger clone, and no base qualities were kept. These data are taken from a study of T cell responses to AZD1222 COVID-19 vaccine (dated by TCRdb to the early 2020s). With regard to the full study: TCR sequencing covered fewer than 250 trial participants: roughly 200 given two doses of AZD1222 and approximately 26 given two doses of MenACWY control vaccine. Trial participants were enrolled by age into subgroups of 18-55, 56-69 and 70-plus years, and roughly 150, 30 and 60 TCR-sequenced participants, respectively, were included in these subgroups.

The CDR3 regions of human TCRbeta chains were subjected to immunosequencing. As for the authors' bioinformatics: Repertoire TCRs were checked for matches against a reference library of SARS-CoV-2-specific TCRs that had been generated using the MIRA antigen-specificity platform. Breadth meant the fraction of unique TCRs that were SARS-CoV-2-associated, whereas depth meant the fraction of total T cells that were SARS-CoV-2-associated. Using the MIRA data, each spike-specific TCR was assigned both to the spike region to which the TCR was reactive and to a CD4 or CD8 class. Log10-transformed breadth and depth values were compared by one-way ANOVA with Sidak's multiple comparisons tests. Drawn from immuneACCESS, this table holds only the in-frame rearrangements with V and J called that TCRdb kept. Clones are partly lost; checked studies trace under half to an unresolved V gene and leave the rest unexplained. V, J and clone size derive from that table, while D and trimming were established from the DNA sequence. The sample table lists more than 70,000 clones, less than 95% of them with a count of one. The top ten clones comprise around 30% of the sample.

This sample's time point label indicates: about 28 days (+/-7) after the second vaccine dose. AZD1222 recipients whose second dose came at about 4 weeks and those whose second dose came at about 12 weeks were combined into one group, since spike-specific TCR depth and breadth did not differ between the two schedules. Vaccinee samples were obtained from the UK trials COV001 and COV002, which included a single-blind randomized controlled phase 2/3 trial of AZD1222 (ChAdOx1 nCoV-19) in healthy adults. Trial participant PBMC samples were collected at day 0 and day 28 after the second dose for TCRbeta chain sequencing. The research as a whole found: In the small 56-69-year group, the increase in depth fell short of significance, most likely because of low power. The whole spike protein was spanned by vaccine-associated CD4 TCRs, and dominant responses were seen in regions 160-218 and 743-854. Nearly half of unique spike-specific TCRs reportedly recognized epitopes outside regions mutated in the B.1.351 and B.1.1.7 variants. Participants were mostly white British, with more females than males. The authors suggested clonal diversity may have been underestimated. After two AZD1222 doses, both the breadth and the depth of spike-specific TCRs were significantly higher than at day 0 and than in MenACWY recipients. Because no day 14 peak-response samples were available, repertoires were characterized only after the peak T cell response. Conclusions about previously exposed vaccinees are limited because only a handful of AZD1222 recipients were SARS-CoV-2 seropositive at baseline.

V and J are trimmed by 5 bases and 0 bases, and the gene matches miss 7 bases of the junction. The CDR3 spans 15 residues, from the cysteine through the phenylalanine. Only the CDR3 DNA is retained, 45 bases long and in frame from the first base. CDR1 and CDR2 are read off the germline V gene as MDHEN and SYDVKM. Here the chain combines TRBV28 and TRBJ2-7; 7 bases in between match TRBD1. This sample comprised peripheral blood, obtained 28 days after the second AZD1222 dose. The sequence came from an adult who received the AZD1222 COVID-19 vaccine. The CDR3 in this case is CASSERQGSSYEQYF. The bases read TGTGCCAGCAGTGAAAGACAGGGTTCCTCCTACGAGCAGTACTTC.